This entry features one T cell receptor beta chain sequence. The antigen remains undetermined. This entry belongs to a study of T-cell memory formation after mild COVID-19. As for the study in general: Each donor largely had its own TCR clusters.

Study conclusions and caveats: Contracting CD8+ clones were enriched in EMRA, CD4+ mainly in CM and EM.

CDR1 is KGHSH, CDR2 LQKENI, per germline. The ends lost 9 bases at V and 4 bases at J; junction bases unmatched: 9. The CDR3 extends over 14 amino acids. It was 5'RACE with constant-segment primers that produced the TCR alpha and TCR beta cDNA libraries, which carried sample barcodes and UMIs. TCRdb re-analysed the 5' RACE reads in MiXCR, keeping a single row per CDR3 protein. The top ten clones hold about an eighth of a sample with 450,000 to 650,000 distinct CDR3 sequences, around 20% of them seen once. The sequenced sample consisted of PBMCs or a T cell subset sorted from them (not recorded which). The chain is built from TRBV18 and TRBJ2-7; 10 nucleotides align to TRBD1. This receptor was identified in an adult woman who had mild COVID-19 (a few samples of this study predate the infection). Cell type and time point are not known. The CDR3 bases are TGTGCCAGTTCTACGACAGGGGGCGGATACGAGCAGTACTTC. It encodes CASSTTGGGYEQYF.